These 27 T cell receptor beta chains originate from one sample sequenced in a study of chemoradiotherapy in HPV16-positive cancers. The protocol was immunoSEQ multiplex PCR, while the TCRdb copy is restricted to in-frame clones and leaves out a portion. The sample shows 7,900 or so clones, approximately 80% of them seen only once. The sample was taken from a patient who underwent chemoradiotherapy. These receptor sequences come from a human donor with HPV-associated anogenital cancer.

The genes are TRBV19 and TRBJ1-1; perhaps TRBD1 as D (5 bases). The CDR3 sequence is 11 residues long. The ends were cut back, 10 bases at V and 9 bases at J, with 15 bases in the middle. Germline lookup yields CDR1 LNHDA and CDR2 SQIVND (reference sequence). CDR3 residues: CATRGDRKAFF. The CDR3 DNA sequence: TGTGCCACCCGGGGGGATCGAAAAGCTTTCTTT.

The genes are TRBV27 and TRBJ1-2, with unresolved D. Germline assignment: CDR1 MNHEY and CDR2 SMNVEV (reference sequence). Trimming cost V 3 bases and J 0 bases, with 8 bases left between them. The CDR3 totals 14 residues. The CDR3 DNA follows: TGTGCCAGCAGTTTCGGACGGGCTAACTATGGCTACACCTTC. Translated, it gives CASSFGRANYGYTF.

The V call is TRBV19, the J call TRBJ1-5; the D gene is possibly TRBD1 (5 bases). Germline V CDR1 and CDR2: LNHDA, SQIVND (reference sequence). This CDR3 has 15 residues. V was trimmed by 5 bases and J by 0 bases, leaving 11 bases between them. This chain's CDR3 is CASSPDSVSNQPQHF. As DNA, the CDR3 is TGTGCCAGTAGTCCCGACAGCGTTAGCAATCAGCCCCAGCATTTT.

The V and J genes are TRBV21-1 and TRBJ1-5; TRBD1, as called in the table, went unchecked against the DNA. TRBV21-1 is tagged as a pseudogene. The CDR3 is made up of 15 amino acids. The CDR3: CASNLSRGNDQPQHF. DNA of the CDR3: TGTGCCAGCAACCTTAGCAGGGGAAATGATCAGCCCCAGCATTTT.

This chain connects TRBV5-1 to TRBJ2-7; TRBD1 matches at 8 bases. The CDR3 runs 12 residues. The germline V gene has CDR1 SGHRS and CDR2 YFSETQ. Unmatched junction bases numbered 1, after V lost 2 bases and J lost 6 bases. CDR3 residues: CASSFTGGEQYF. Here the CDR3 DNA reads TGCGCCAGCAGCTTCACAGGGGGCGAGCAGTACTTC.

J is TRBJ1-2 and V is TRBV20-1, with a possible D match to TRBD1 (5 bases). CDR1 and CDR2 from the germline V gene are DFQATT and SNEGSKA (reference sequence). This CDR3 has 9 residues. Deletions cut 5 bases from V and 9 bases from J, with 7 bases between. Here the CDR3 DNA reads TGCAGTGCTGGGGGGAGCTACACCTTC. Translation: CSAGGSYTF.

V gene TRBV6-1 combines with J gene TRBJ2-2, with D hard to call. The CDR3 is 13 amino acids. The germline V gene has CDR1 MNHNS and CDR2 SASEGT. The germline V and J ends were trimmed by 7 bases and 6 bases, with 12 bases remaining between them. The CDR3 bases are TGTGCCAGCACCCCCATTGTGGCCGGGGAGCTGTTTTTT. Its translation: CASTPIVAGELFF.

This clone was seen only once. This sequence joins TRBV2 and TRBJ1-4; D is ambiguous. CDR3 length: 10 residues. Looked up from germline, CDR1 is SNHLY and CDR2 is FYNNEI. Trimming stripped 5 bases from V and 10 bases from J, with 5 bases between. The chain's CDR3 is CASSLGKLFF. The CDR3 DNA is TGTGCCAGCAGTTTAGGAAAACTGTTTTTT. The variable domain in full, with the rest retrieved from reference TRBV2 and TRBJ1-4, is EPEVTQTPSHQVTQMGQEVILRCVPISNHLYFYWYRQILGQKVEFLVSFYNNEISEKSEIFDDQFSVERPDGSNFTLKIRSTKLEDSAMYFCASSLGKLFFGSGTQLSVL.

The chain links TRBV4-1 to TRBJ1-2; D is possibly TRBD1 (5 bases). CDR1 and CDR2 (germline): MGHRA, YSYEKL. V lost 2 bases to trimming and J lost 6 bases, with 13 bases between them. The CDR3 extends over 14 amino acids. The DNA of the CDR3 is TGCGCCAGCAGCCAAAATCAGGGTTGGAATGGCTACACCTTC. This encodes CASSQNQGWNGYTF.

This chain uses TRBV6-4 with TRBJ2-7, with 8 bases aligning to TRBD1. This CDR3 has 13 amino acids. The trim removed 9 bases at V and 3 bases at J, leaving 7 bases unmatched. Germline V lookup: CDR1 MRHNA, CDR2 SNTAGT. The CDR3 protein is CASSYGTGYEQYF. The CDR3 DNA sequence: TGTGCCAGTTCTTACGGGACAGGCTACGAGCAGTACTTC.

This chain connects TRBV11-2 to TRBJ1-2; D gene uncertain. The CDR3 spans 14 residues. V was shortened by 4 bases and J by 2 bases, with 11 bases between the two germline ends. The germline gives CDR1 SGHAT, CDR2 FQNNGV. The CDR3 loop reads CASSSPGRNYGYTF. Written as DNA, the CDR3 is TGTGCCAGCAGCTCCCCGGGCAGGAACTATGGCTACACCTTC. The full variable domain, rest sourced from reference TRBV11-2 and TRBJ1-2, is EAGVAQSPRYKIIEKRQSVAFWCNPISGHATLYWYQQILGQGPKLLIQFQNNGVVDDSQLPKDRFSAERLKGVDSTLKIQPAKLEDSAVYLCASSSPGRNYGYTFGSGTRLTVV.

V is TRBV7-2 and J is TRBJ1-2; 8 nucleotides line up with TRBD1. CDR1 SGHTA and CDR2 FQGNSA come from the germline V gene. CDR3 size: 14 residues. V shed 1 base, J shed 2 bases, and the junction held 0 bases outside the gene matches. CDR3 coding DNA: TGTGCCAGCAGCTTAGGACAGGGGAACTATGGCTACACCTTC. This encodes CASSLGQGNYGYTF.

The chain joins TRBV28 to TRBJ1-3, with D unresolved. The V gene's germline CDR1 is MDHEN and CDR2 SYDVKM. This CDR3 contains 13 residues. Trimming stripped 2 bases from V and 4 bases from J, with 6 bases between. The CDR3 loop is CASSLLQGNTIYF. The CDR3 DNA reads TGTGCCAGCAGTTTACTGCAGGGAAACACCATATATTTT. The full variable domain, rest sourced from reference TRBV28 and TRBJ1-3, is DVKVTQSSRYLVKRTGEKVFLECVQDMDHENMFWYRQDPGLGLRLIYFSYDVKMKEKGDIPEGYSVSREKKERFSLILESASTNQTSMYLCASSLLQGNTIYFGEGSWLTVV.

V and J are TRBV28 and TRBJ2-7; D uncertain. Germline loops: CDR1 MDHEN, CDR2 SYDVKM. The CDR3 consists of 13 residues. V gave up 3 bases and J gave up 5 bases, with 11 bases separating them. CDR3 amino acids: CASSFGFKNEQYF. CDR3 coding DNA: TGTGCCAGCAGTTTTGGGTTTAAAAACGAGCAGTACTTC.

The V and J genes are TRBV2 and TRBJ2-7; D not resolved. Germline assignment: CDR1 SNHLY and CDR2 FYNNEI. The CDR3 has 12 amino acids. The V end was cut by 8 bases, the J end by 4 bases, with 12 bases between. The CDR3 nucleotides are TGTGCCAGCGGGCAGATTGGTTACGAGCAGTACTTC. Amino acid sequence: CASGQIGYEQYF.

The gene calls are TRBV13 and TRBJ2-3; D unclear. The V gene's germline CDR1 is PRHDT and CDR2 FYEKMQ (reference sequence). V shed 3 bases and J shed 4 bases, with 5 bases lying between them. CDR3 length: 12 amino acids. The CDR3 loop reads CASSFRADTQYF. CDR3 in DNA: TGTGCCAGCAGCTTTCGTGCAGATACGCAGTATTTT.

The V gene is TRBV6-5, the J gene TRBJ2-3; 10 bases align to TRBD2. CDR1 MNHEY and CDR2 SVGAGI come from the germline V gene. The trim removed 4 bases at V and 4 bases at J, leaving 5 bases unmatched. This CDR3 is 15 amino acids long. The CDR3 loop is CASSSSSGGPDTQYF. The DNA of the CDR3 is TGTGCCAGCAGTTCCAGTAGCGGGGGGCCAGATACGCAGTATTTT.

The V and J genes are TRBV7-9 and TRBJ1-4; unclear D gene. Trimming removed 5 bases from V and 0 bases from J, with 7 bases in between. The CDR3 has 14 residues. Germline loops: CDR1 SEHNR, CDR2 FQNEAQ (reference sequence). The CDR3 region has the DNA TGTGCCAGCAGCCTGGGAACAACTAATGAAAAACTGTTTTTT. Translating gives CASSLGTTNEKLFF.

This rearrangement joins TRBV19 to TRBJ1-6; no clear D. The CDR3 runs 13 residues. Germline values: CDR1 LNHDA, CDR2 SQIVND (reference sequence). V was shortened by 2 bases and J by 8 bases, with 7 bases between the two germline ends. CDR3 sequence: CASSINSDSPLHF. The CDR3, as DNA: TGTGCCAGTAGTATAAACTCTGATTCACCCCTCCACTTT.

The chain is built from TRBV27 and TRBJ1-6; D not resolved. Trimming removed 5 bases at V and 5 bases at J, with 7 bases between. Germline V gene lookup returns CDR1 MNHEY and CDR2 SMNVEV (reference sequence). CDR3 size: 13 residues. The CDR3 region is CASSPNHNSPLHF. In nucleotides, the CDR3 is TGTGCCAGCAGTCCCAACCATAATTCACCCCTCCACTTT.

V is TRBV6-1 and J is TRBJ1-1; D possibly corresponds to TRBD1 (5 bases). The CDR3 length is 16 residues. Germline CDR1 MNHNS, CDR2 SASEGT. Trimming cost V 2 bases and J 1 base, with 14 bases left between them. In nucleotides, the CDR3 is TGTGCCAGCAGTGAATGGAGGGGCGGGGCGAACACTGAAGCTTTCTTT. Protein sequence: CASSEWRGGANTEAFF.

The chain joins TRBV4-1 to TRBJ2-3; D is possibly TRBD1 (6 bases). This CDR3 contains 14 residues. The germline CDR1 and CDR2 sequences are MGHRA and YSYEKL. Trimming removed 4 bases at V and 4 bases at J, with 12 bases between. The CDR3: CASSRPGVADTQYF. CDR3 DNA: TGCGCCAGCAGCCGACCAGGGGTGGCAGATACGCAGTATTTT.

The V call is TRBV11-1, the J call TRBJ1-4; D is ambiguous. CDR1 and CDR2 (germline): SGHAT, FQDESV (reference sequence). The CDR3 has 16 amino acids. Deletions cut 2 bases from V and 0 bases from J, with 10 bases between. In DNA, the CDR3 is TGTGCCAGCAGCTTATCGGCAGCAGCAACTAATGAAAAACTGTTTTTT. Translated: CASSLSAAATNEKLFF.

This rearrangement joins TRBV7-2 to TRBJ1-1; D uncertain. CDR3 length: 15 residues. CDR1 is SGHTA, CDR2 FQGNSA, per germline. V shed 5 bases and J shed 2 bases, with 15 bases lying between them. The DNA for the CDR3 is TGTGCCAGCAGCCCGAGGGTTGGCATAAACACTGAAGCTTTCTTT. This gives the protein CASSPRVGINTEAFF.

Note on this clone: Additional DNA sequences in this sample encode the identical CDR3. This chain uses TRBV5-1 with TRBJ2-5, with D tentatively TRBD1 (5 bases). This CDR3 spans 14 amino acids. Trimming shortened V by 4 bases and J by 1 base, and 11 bases separated the two germline ends. Per germline, CDR1 SGHRS and CDR2 YFSETQ. This chain's CDR3 is CASSPSGSQETQYF. The CDR3, as DNA: TGCGCCAGCAGCCCGTCAGGGTCCCAAGAGACCCAGTACTTC.

A few counts support this clone. This rearrangement joins TRBV7-2 to TRBJ2-1, with D possibly TRBD2 on 6 matching bases. The CDR3 loop spans 17 amino acids. The V gene lost 1 base and the J gene lost 4 bases, with 17 bases spanning the gap. Per the germline V gene, CDR1 is SGHTA and CDR2 is FQGNSA. This CDR3 is CASSLVGGDNKYNEQFF. The CDR3 bases are TGTGCCAGCAGCTTAGTGGGGGGAGATAATAAATACAATGAGCAGTTCTTC.

The chain carries TRBV28 and TRBJ1-3; D remains unclear. CDR3 length equals 14 residues. V was clipped by 6 bases and J by 3 bases, with 12 bases between them. Germline V gives CDR1 MDHEN, CDR2 SYDVKM. The CDR3 DNA reads TGTGCCAGCAGCCGACGGTTACTTGGAAACACCATATATTTT. Its translation: CASSRRLLGNTIYF.